What follows are 30 T cell receptor beta chains derived from one specimen sequenced in a study of CD4 T cells in relation to SARS-CoV-2 and coronaviruses. For these receptors, no antigen is known. Sequencing used immunoSEQ multiplex PCR; TCRdb keeps in-frame clones, though not all of them. The table has some 40,000 clones, 77% seen once. Sequencing was performed on memory CD4+ T cells from PBMCs, cultured in vitro. These receptors were collected from an adult with COVID-19.

This chain connects TRBV5-1 to TRBJ2-1; 12 nucleotides match TRBD2. The germline CDR1 and CDR2 sequences are SGHRS and YFSETQ. Trimming removed 1 base from V and 8 bases from J; junction bases left unmatched: 10. The CDR3 runs 17 residues. In DNA, the CDR3 is TGCGCCAGCAGCTTGCGCCTAGCGGGAGGGCTCGTGGATGAGCAGTTCTTC. Translated: CASSLRLAGGLVDEQFF.

This chain links TRBV5-1 with TRBJ2-7, with D possibly being TRBD2 (5 bases). CDR3 size: 15 residues. Germline CDR1 is SGHRS and CDR2 is YFSETQ. Between the trimmed V and J ends, which lost 5 bases and 4 bases, there was a span of 19 bases. CDR3 bases: TGCGCCAGCAGTCCTCGGGGTGGCGGAACATACGAGCAGTACTTC. The encoded protein is CASSPRGGGTYEQYF.

This clone appeared once. The chain couples TRBV6-4 to TRBJ1-3, with D perhaps matching TRBD1 (6 bases). This CDR3 is 15 amino acids long. CDR1 is MRHNA and CDR2 is SNTAGT in the germline V gene. Trimming removed 6 bases from V and 2 bases from J, with 14 bases in between. CDR3 DNA sequence: TGTGCCAGCAGCCCCACCTCAGGGGCTGGAAACACCATATATTTT. The encoded protein is CASSPTSGAGNTIYF.

The CDR3 loop is CATRMTTQSGADTQYF. Written as DNA, the CDR3 is TGTGCCACCAGGATGACGACGCAGTCTGGCGCAGATACGCAGTATTTT. The rearrangement uses TRBV15 and TRBJ2-3, with D unresolved. V was shortened by 6 bases and J by 4 bases, with 20 bases between the two germline ends. In germline, CDR1 is LNHNV, CDR2 YYDKDF (reference sequence). The CDR3 covers 16 residues.

This clone was seen a single time. The genes are TRBV6-5 and TRBJ1-5; D unclear. This CDR3 contains 13 residues. Germline loops: CDR1 MNHEY, CDR2 SVGAGI. Trimming shortened V by 6 bases and J by 4 bases, and 10 bases separated the two germline ends. CDR3 residues: CASSPGSNQPQHF. CDR3 DNA: TGTGCCAGCAGCCCCGGCAGTAATCAGCCCCAGCATTTT.

The chain recombines TRBV19 with TRBJ2-7; D remains ambiguous. There are 14 residues in the CDR3. The germline CDR1 and CDR2 sequences are LNHDA and SQIVND (reference sequence). Trimming took off 5 bases at V and 3 bases at J, with 14 bases between the two ends. CDR3 nucleotides: TGTGCCAGTAGTTTCGACTGGCCTCGCTACGAGCAGTACTTC. This gives the protein CASSFDWPRYEQYF.

The CDR3 bases are TGTGCCAGCAGCTTAAAGCCAATAGCGGGAAGACAAGGCAATGAGCAGTTCTTC. Translating it yields CASSLKPIAGRQGNEQFF. The genes are TRBV7-7 and TRBJ2-1, with TRBD2 identical over 8 bases. The ends lost 2 bases at V and 6 bases at J; junction bases unmatched: 15. The V gene's germline CDR1 is SSHAT and CDR2 FNYEAQ (reference sequence). The CDR3 has 18 amino acids.

This clone was counted between two and nine times. The V and J genes are TRBV7-9 and TRBJ2-1; D could derive from TRBD1 or TRBD2 (6 bases each). V was pared by 5 bases and J by 0 bases, with 17 bases between. The CDR3 loop spans 17 amino acids. Germline V gene sequence: CDR1 SEHNR, CDR2 FQNEAQ (reference sequence). The CDR3 protein is CASSPWGPGGSYNEQFF. The CDR3 DNA is TGTGCCAGCAGCCCCTGGGGGCCCGGGGGCTCCTACAATGAGCAGTTCTTC. The variable domain in full, with the rest retrieved from reference TRBV7-9 and TRBJ2-1, is DTGVSQNPRHKITKRGQNVTFRCDPISEHNRLYWYRQTLGQGPEFLTYFQNEAQLEKSRLLSDRFSAERPKGSFSTLEIQRTEQGDSAMYLCASSPWGPGGSYNEQFFGPGTRLTVL.

This clone turned up a few times. J is TRBJ1-5 and V is TRBV19; 10 nucleotides match TRBD1. Germline CDR1 LNHDA, CDR2 SQIVND (reference sequence). The CDR3 is 14 residues long. Losses at the gene ends were 6 bases for V and 2 bases for J; bases not matched to a gene: 1. The DNA of the CDR3 is TGTGCCAGTAGAGGACAGGGGGGCAATCAGCCCCAGCATTTT. Translation: CASRGQGGNQPQHF.

The rearrangement links TRBV9 to TRBJ2-1, with a possible D match to TRBD2 (6 bases). The germline gives CDR1 SGDLS, CDR2 YYNGEE. Trimming left V 2 bases short and J 6 bases short, with 15 bases between. This CDR3 has 15 residues. The CDR3 DNA is TGTGCCAGCAGCGTTATAGCGGCGCCCGTCAATGAGCAGTTCTTC. Protein: CASSVIAAPVNEQFF.

In its sample, this clone was seen a few times. V usage is TRBV30 and J usage is TRBJ1-5, with 8 bases fitting TRBD1. V gave up 3 bases and J gave up 5 bases; unmatched junction bases: 6. Germline CDR1 GTSNPN, CDR2 SVGIG (reference sequence). The CDR3 is 14 residues long. CDR3 protein: CAWSERTGYQPQHF. As DNA, the CDR3 is TGTGCCTGGAGCGAAAGGACAGGGTATCAGCCCCAGCATTTT.

The chain recombines TRBV20-1 with TRBJ2-5; maybe TRBD1 (5 bases). Germline V CDR1 and CDR2: DFQATT, SNEGSKA (reference sequence). V dropped 7 bases and J dropped 2 bases, with 8 bases sitting between them. There are 11 residues in the CDR3. In DNA, the CDR3 is TGCAGTGGTCGGACACAAGAGACCCAGTACTTC. Translating it yields CSGRTQETQYF.

This chain joins TRBV20-1 and TRBJ1-1; D perhaps matches TRBD1 (5 bases). V lost 3 bases and J 1 base, leaving 15 bases between the germline ends. The germline V gene encodes CDR1 DFQATT and CDR2 SNEGSKA (reference sequence). The CDR3 loop spans 15 amino acids. CDR3: CSASKSAGGNTEAFF. The CDR3 DNA follows: TGCAGTGCTAGTAAATCTGCGGGGGGGAACACTGAAGCTTTCTTT.

This clone was counted a single time. V usage is TRBV28 and J usage is TRBJ2-5, with D maybe TRBD1 (6 bases). The germline V and J ends were trimmed by 4 bases and 9 bases, with 18 bases remaining between them. Germline V CDR1 and CDR2: MDHEN, SYDVKM. This CDR3 is built from 14 residues. Written as DNA, the CDR3 is TGTGCCAGCAGTTCCCCTGACAGGTCCCAGGCCCAGTACTTC. Translated, it gives CASSSPDRSQAQYF. Full variable domain (rest looked up from reference TRBV28 and TRBJ2-5): DVKVTQSSRYLVKRTGEKVFLECVQDMDHENMFWYRQDPGLGLRLIYFSYDVKMKEKGDIPEGYSVSREKKERFSLILESASTNQTSMYLCASSSPDRSQAQYFGPGTRLLVL.

V usage is TRBV18 and J usage is TRBJ2-1; 10 bases match TRBD2. The length of the CDR3 is 17 residues. Germline V lookup: CDR1 KGHSH, CDR2 LQKENI. V was clipped by 4 bases and J by 3 bases; unmatched bases: 9. CDR3 region: CASSLSKTSGYYNEQFF. The CDR3 coding sequence is TGTGCCAGCTCACTAAGCAAGACTAGCGGGTACTACAATGAGCAGTTCTTC.

This chain links TRBV19 with TRBJ2-7; the D gene is possibly TRBD1 (5 bases). The CDR3 length is 16 residues. Germline CDR1 reads LNHDA; CDR2 reads SQIVND (reference sequence). V lost 5 bases and J 5 bases, leaving 22 bases between the germline ends. CDR3 region: CASSGWGPGGLDEQYF. Here the CDR3 DNA reads TGTGCCAGTAGTGGGTGGGGCCCTGGTGGTCTCGACGAGCAGTACTTC.

The chain joins TRBV5-1 to TRBJ1-4, with 9 bases that match TRBD1. J lost 10 bases, V lost 4 bases, and 8 bases had no gene match. Looked up from germline, CDR1 is SGHRS and CDR2 is YFSETQ. The CDR3 loop spans 14 amino acids. DNA for the CDR3: TGCGCCAGCAGCCACGACAGGGGGTTTGGAAAACTGTTTTTT. It yields the protein CASSHDRGFGKLFF.

This clone occurred once. This chain joins TRBV18 and TRBJ2-7; 12 bases are shared with TRBD2. The CDR3 loop spans 17 amino acids. CDR1 and CDR2 from the germline V gene are KGHSH and LQKENI. V gave up 2 bases and J gave up 0 bases; unmatched junction bases: 5. This CDR3 is CASSPRTSGTSSYEQYF. The CDR3, as DNA: TGTGCCAGCTCACCAAGGACTAGCGGGACGAGCTCCTACGAGCAGTACTTC.

This clone turned up a few times. The chain recombines TRBV27 with TRBJ2-2; D not certain. CDR3 length equals 10 residues. Germline V gene sequence: CDR1 MNHEY, CDR2 SMNVEV (reference sequence). V dropped 2 bases and J dropped 12 bases, with 4 bases sitting between them. The CDR3 DNA is TGTGCCAGCAGTTTAGATAAGCTGTTTTTT. Translated: CASSLDKLFF.

This rearrangement joins TRBV14 to TRBJ2-7; possible D gene TRBD1, 5 bases. The germline gives CDR1 SGHDN, CDR2 FVKESK. The CDR3 contains 15 residues. V lost 1 base, J lost 11 bases, and 21 bases lay in between. The CDR3 region is CASSQAVPGQKGKYF. CDR3 DNA sequence: TGTGCCAGCAGCCAAGCTGTCCCCGGACAAAAGGGTAAGTACTTC.

The chain carries TRBV19 and TRBJ2-5, with 7 bases lining up with TRBD2. This CDR3 has 16 residues. In germline, CDR1 is LNHDA, CDR2 SQIVND (reference sequence). V shed 5 bases and J 5 bases; nucleotides not matched to a gene: 14. As DNA, the CDR3 is TGTGCCAGTAGTTTCTGGGCGGGAGAGAGCGGTGAGACCCAGTACTTC. Protein product: CASSFWAGESGETQYF.

The CDR3 DNA is TGCAGCGTTCCGACTAGCGGGAGAGAGACCCAGTACTTC. This sequence encodes CSVPTSGRETQYF. This rearrangement joins TRBV29-1 to TRBJ2-5; 12 positions agree with TRBD2. The CDR3 has 13 amino acids. J gave up 4 bases and V 5 bases, and 2 bases lay outside the gene matches. Germline V CDR1 and CDR2: SQVTM, ANQGSEA.

The rearrangement uses TRBV5-1 and TRBJ1-4; possible D gene TRBD1, 6 bases. The CDR3 is 15 residues long. Trimming cost V 3 bases and J 3 bases, with 12 bases left between them. Per germline, CDR1 SGHRS and CDR2 YFSETQ. The CDR3 DNA reads TGCGCCAGCAGCTACACCAGGGGCCCTAATGAAAAACTGTTTTTT. Protein product: CASSYTRGPNEKLFF.

The chain couples TRBV3-1 (or the pseudogene TRBV3-2) to TRBJ2-2; D is perhaps TRBD2 (5 bases). The V end was cut by 3 bases, the J end by 1 base, with 12 bases between. Germline V lookup: CDR1 LGHDT, CDR2 YNNKEL (reference sequence). This CDR3 is built from 16 residues. The CDR3 region is CASSHAVTRNTGELFF. The CDR3, as DNA: TGTGCCAGCAGCCACGCTGTAACTAGGAACACCGGGGAGCTGTTTTTT.

In its sample, this clone was seen a few times. The gene calls are TRBV30 and TRBJ2-2; 12 bases fit TRBD2. Losses at the gene ends were 4 bases for V and 3 bases for J; bases not matched to a gene: 9. In germline, CDR1 is GTSNPN, CDR2 SVGIG (reference sequence). The CDR3 consists of 17 residues. The CDR3 nucleotides are TGTGCCTGGATTGCGACTAGCGGGAGTCGGGACACCGGGGAGCTGTTTTTT. Translation gives CAWIATSGSRDTGELFF.

This rearrangement joins TRBV5-5 to TRBJ2-7, with D perhaps matching TRBD2 (6 bases). V lost 5 bases, J lost 2 bases, and 20 bases lay in between. The germline V gene has CDR1 SGHKS and CDR2 YYEKEE (reference sequence). The CDR3 consists of 16 residues. CDR3 protein: CASSSTSGTSAYEQYF. CDR3 sequence (DNA): TGTGCCAGCAGTTCCACTTCCGGGACTTCGGCCTACGAGCAGTACTTC.

The chain couples TRBV12-3 or TRBV12-4 to TRBJ1-5; no firm D call. CDR3 length equals 12 residues. The ends were cut back, 1 base at V and 4 bases at J, with 2 bases in the middle. DNA of the CDR3: TGTGCCAGCAGTTTAGGTAATCAGCCCCAGCATTTT. This translates into CASSLGNQPQHF.

This clone was observed a handful of times. The V call is TRBV9, the J call TRBJ2-1; 8 nucleotides match TRBD2. CDR3 length equals 16 residues. Germline V gene sequence: CDR1 SGDLS, CDR2 YYNGEE. V lost 3 bases, J lost 0 bases, and 5 bases stayed unmatched. This CDR3 reads CASSAGLGSSYNEQFF. In DNA form, the CDR3 reads TGTGCCAGCAGCGCGGGACTAGGGAGCTCCTACAATGAGCAGTTCTTC.

The table lists this clone with a count of one. The rearrangement joins TRBV16 to TRBJ1-5; D not certain. The germline gives CDR1 KGHSY, CDR2 FQNENV. V lost 2 bases and J lost 5, with 7 bases in between. The CDR3 length is 13 residues. CDR3 protein: CASSQQVYQPQHF. In DNA, the CDR3 is TGTGCCAGCAGCCAACAGGTATATCAGCCCCAGCATTTT.

The CDR3 sequence is CASRPGLAGVDEQFF. The CDR3 DNA is TGTGCCAGCAGGCCGGGACTAGCGGGAGTAGATGAGCAGTTCTTC. The rearrangement uses TRBV2 and TRBJ2-1; TRBD2 agrees at 14 bases. The V and J ends lost 6 bases and 8 bases, in that order; junction bases with no gene match: 6. The CDR3 loop spans 15 amino acids. CDR1 SNHLY and CDR2 FYNNEI come from the germline V gene.